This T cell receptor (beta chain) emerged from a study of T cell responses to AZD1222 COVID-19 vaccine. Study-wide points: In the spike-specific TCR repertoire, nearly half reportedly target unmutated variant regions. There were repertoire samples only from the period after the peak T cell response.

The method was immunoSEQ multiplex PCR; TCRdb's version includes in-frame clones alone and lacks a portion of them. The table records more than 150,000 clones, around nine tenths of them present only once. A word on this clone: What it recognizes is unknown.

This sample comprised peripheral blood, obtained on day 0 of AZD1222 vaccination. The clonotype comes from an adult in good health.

The DNA for the CDR3 is TGTGCCAGCAGCTCTTACTCTGGAAACACCATATATTTT. Translating gives CASSSYSGNTIYF. The chain combines TRBV7-9 with TRBJ1-3; D is unresolved. The CDR3 loop spans 13 amino acids. CDR1 is SEHNR and CDR2 is FQNEAQ in the germline V gene (reference sequence). V lost 4 bases to trimming and J lost 0 bases, with 4 bases between them.